This TCR beta chain is from a study of blood T cell repertoires in COVID-19. Study as a whole: The study drew acute and convalescent COVID-19 samples from the United States, Italy and Spain.

Germline CDR1 reads KGHDR; CDR2 reads SFDVKD. The CDR3 extends over 12 amino acids. V lost 6 bases to trimming and J lost 5 bases, with 9 bases between them. Under the authors' procedure: Researchers report that nucleated cell counts were estimated from reference gene primer amplification. Assay used: immunoSEQ multiplex PCR; TCRdb lists only in-frame clones, some missing. That table furnishes V, J and clone size, whereas the DNA furnished D and trimming. The table shows under 250,000 clones, with roughly 88% occurring only once. Participant ages covered about 18 to 89 years across 24 US areas. Sequencing was performed on PBMCs or T cells enriched from blood (not recorded which). This clonotype originated in a woman between 25 and 40 years old who had been exposed to COVID-19. The chain has TRBV24-1 and TRBJ1-2, with D tentatively TRBD1 (6 bases). CDR3 region: CATSTGTYGYTF. CDR3 nucleotide sequence: TGTGCCACCAGTACCGGGACATATGGCTACACCTTC.